The 23 T cell receptor beta chains below come from one sample, sequenced in a study of T-cell reconstitution after alpha-beta-depleted transplantation in children. Unique molecular identifiers were incorporated into the prepared TCRbeta library. Each CDR3 protein is one row after TCRdb ran MiXCR on the PCR reads. Of some 600,000 distinct CDR3 sequences listed, 10% to 15% are singletons. The sequencing here drew on PBMCs, mostly from graft donor cells, taken 360 days after TCRalphabeta/CD19-depleted stem cell transplant. The receptors were sampled from a male patient younger than 18 who had a stem cell transplant for acute myeloid leukemia, so the T cells may come from the graft donor.

This clonotype occurred a few times. V gene TRBV29-1 combines with J gene TRBJ1-2, with D tentatively TRBD1 (6 bases). The CDR3 contains 13 residues. V was clipped by 4 bases and J by 1 base, with 10 bases between them. Germline lookup yields CDR1 SQVTM and CDR2 ANQGSEA. CDR3 sequence reads: CSVVEQGNYGYTF. The CDR3 DNA follows: TGCAGCGTTGTAGAACAGGGTAACTATGGCTACACCTTC.

This chain joins TRBV28 and TRBJ2-7; no firm D call. Between the trimmed V and J ends, which lost 7 bases and 1 base, there was a span of 20 bases. CDR3 length equals 16 residues. The germline CDR1 and CDR2 sequences are MDHEN and SYDVKM. In DNA form, the CDR3 reads TGTGCCAGCACCCCTGTTAGGCAGGCGGTTTCCTACGAGCAGTACTTC. This gives the protein CASTPVRQAVSYEQYF.

The chain has TRBV7-2 and TRBJ2-5; D not resolved. The V end lost 5 bases, the J end lost 6 bases, and 7 bases lay between the germline ends. The CDR3 covers 11 residues. From germline, CDR1 is SGHTA and CDR2 FQGNSA. The CDR3 protein is CASSTKQTQYF. The CDR3 DNA follows: TGTGCCAGCAGCACGAAGCAGACCCAGTACTTC. Using reference TRBV7-2 and TRBJ2-5 for the parts outside the CDR3, the full variable domain is GAGVSQSPSNKVTEKGKDVELRCDPISGHTALYWYRQSLGQGLEFLIYFQGNSAPDKSGLPSDRFSAERTGGSVSTLTIQRTQQEDSAVYLCASSTKQTQYFGPGTRLLVL.

V usage is TRBV18 and J usage is TRBJ2-7, with D uncertain. V shed 2 bases and J shed 3 bases, with 8 bases lying between them. Germline V CDR1 and CDR2: KGHSH, LQKENI. This CDR3 contains 13 residues. In DNA, the CDR3 is TGTGCCAGCTCACCAGGGAACCACTACGAGCAGTACTTC. Its protein product is CASSPGNHYEQYF.

This clonotype came up a few times. The chain joins TRBV4-2 to TRBJ2-3; 7 bases map to TRBD2. This CDR3 has 17 residues. Germline CDR1 and CDR2: LGHNA and YNFKEQ. The trim removed 0 bases at V and 3 bases at J, leaving 9 bases unmatched. The CDR3 bases are TGTGCCAGCAGCCAAGAACGGCCTAGCGGATCTACAGATACGCAGTATTTT. It yields the protein CASSQERPSGSTDTQYF.

Only a few counts were recorded for this clonotype. The genes are TRBV29-1 and TRBJ2-3, with no clear D. Germline V gene data show CDR1 as SQVTM and CDR2 as ANQGSEA. The CDR3 loop spans 11 amino acids. V shed 5 bases and J shed 6 bases, with 9 bases lying between them. The CDR3 reads CSVRGLDTQYF. Written as DNA, the CDR3 is TGCAGCGTTAGAGGTTTGGATACGCAGTATTTT.

The chain links TRBV6-5 to TRBJ1-1; D might be TRBD1 (6 bases). V gave up 2 bases and J gave up 2 bases, with 12 bases separating them. The V gene's germline CDR1 is MNHEY and CDR2 SVGAGI. The CDR3 sequence is 15 residues long. The CDR3 loop reads CASSYLGGRNTEAFF. CDR3 bases: TGTGCCAGCAGTTACCTCGGGGGGCGCAACACTGAAGCTTTCTTT.

This chain joins TRBV2 and TRBJ2-5, with D perhaps matching TRBD1 (6 bases). Germline CDR1 and CDR2: SNHLY and FYNNEI. The V and J ends lost 7 bases and 5 bases respectively, with 11 bases between them. The CDR3 extends over 12 amino acids. The CDR3 nucleotides are TGTGCCAGCACCCAAGGGGGTGAGACCCAGTACTTC. Amino acid sequence: CASTQGGETQYF.

This clonotype was found many times. The rearrangement joins TRBV29-1 to TRBJ2-2; D possibly corresponds to TRBD1 (5 bases). Germline CDR1 and CDR2: SQVTM and ANQGSEA. V lost 5 bases, J lost 1 base, and 8 bases lay in between. The CDR3 sequence is 13 residues long. The CDR3 loop reads CSVRQLNTGELFF. CDR3 coding DNA: TGCAGCGTTCGACAGCTGAACACCGGGGAGCTGTTTTTT.

Many counts were recorded for this clonotype. The genes are TRBV20-1 and TRBJ2-5; 7 bases align to TRBD2. The V gene end was trimmed by 6 bases and the J gene end by 4 bases; junction bases not matched to a gene: 11. CDR1 and CDR2 from the germline V gene are DFQATT and SNEGSKA (reference sequence). The CDR3 spans 14 residues. CDR3 sequence: CSAQNRLAVETQYF. As DNA, the CDR3 is TGCAGTGCCCAGAATAGGCTAGCGGTAGAGACCCAGTACTTC.

This clonotype showed up just a few times. A read error may account for a junction end that differs from germline. This chain joins TRBV27 and TRBJ2-1; D is tentatively TRBD1 or TRBD2 (5 bases each). Germline V CDR1 and CDR2: MNHEY, SMNVEV (reference sequence). CDR3 size: 11 residues. The CDR3 spells CASSSRGQWAF. The CDR3 nucleotides read TGTGCCAGCAGTTCCCGGGGCCAGTGGGCCTTC.

This clonotype showed up just a few times. J is TRBJ2-3 and V is TRBV5-1, with a weak D call TRBD2 (6 bases). The CDR3 has 15 amino acids. Trimming took off 0 bases at V and 5 bases at J, with 13 bases between the two ends. Germline CDR1 and CDR2: SGHRS and YFSETQ. CDR3 region: CASSLANGRGDTQYF. CDR3 sequence (DNA): TGCGCCAGCAGCTTGGCCAACGGGAGAGGAGATACGCAGTATTTT.

The rearrangement uses TRBV15 and TRBJ2-7; a possible D gene is TRBD1 (6 bases). This CDR3 is built from 13 residues. Germline CDR1 reads LNHNV; CDR2 reads YYDKDF (reference sequence). Trimming left V 2 bases short and J 5 bases short, with 10 bases between. CDR3 amino acids: CATSRQGLHEQYF. The CDR3 DNA follows: TGTGCCACCAGCAGACAGGGGCTTCACGAGCAGTACTTC.

This clonotype has just a few counts. The chain uses TRBV4-3 and TRBJ2-7, with D unresolved. Per the germline V gene, CDR1 is LGHNA and CDR2 is YSLEER. CDR3 length: 17 amino acids. Trimming took off 0 bases at V and 0 bases at J, with 15 bases between the two ends. CDR3 residues: CASSQESGMGFSYEQYF. The CDR3 DNA sequence: TGCGCCAGCAGCCAAGAGTCGGGTATGGGTTTCTCCTACGAGCAGTACTTC.

This clonotype appeared many times. CDR3 bases: TGTGCCACCAAGAGGACAGGTGGGCCCCTCTCTGGAAACACCATATATTTT. Translation gives CATKRTGGPLSGNTIYF. The chain recombines TRBV28 with TRBJ1-3, with 7 nucleotides matching TRBD1. V was clipped by 10 bases and J by 0 bases; unmatched bases: 15. Germline V gives CDR1 MDHEN, CDR2 SYDVKM. This CDR3 region has 17 residues. The complete variable domain, with remaining parts taken from reference TRBV28 and TRBJ1-3, reads DVKVTQSSRYLVKRTGEKVFLECVQDMDHENMFWYRQDPGLGLRLIYFSYDVKMKEKGDIPEGYSVSREKKERFSLILESASTNQTSMYLCATKRTGGPLSGNTIYFGEGSWLTVV.

This clonotype was counted only a few times. The V call is TRBV2, the J call TRBJ1-2, with D tentatively TRBD1 (6 bases). The V end was cut by 7 bases, the J end by 8 bases, with 14 bases between. The germline V gene encodes CDR1 SNHLY and CDR2 FYNNEI. CDR3 length: 12 amino acids. CDR3 residues: CASTLDRSGYTF. The CDR3 DNA is TGTGCCAGCACCTTAGACAGGTCCGGCTACACCTTC.

This clonotype appeared a few times. This sequence joins TRBV11-2 and TRBJ2-3; D might be TRBD2 (6 bases). The V gene's germline CDR1 is SGHAT and CDR2 FQNNGV. Trimming took 10 bases from V and 5 from J, leaving 19 bases between them. The CDR3 runs to 14 residues. This CDR3 reads CATQIFSAGDTQYF. The CDR3 DNA follows: TGTGCCACCCAGATCTTTTCAGCGGGAGATACGCAGTATTTT.

This clonotype was counted between two and nine times. This sequence joins TRBV4-3 and TRBJ2-7; the D gene is possibly TRBD2 (6 bases). This CDR3 spans 18 amino acids. Germline V gene sequence: CDR1 LGHNA, CDR2 YSLEER. The ends were cut back, 3 bases at V and 1 base at J, with 22 bases in the middle. CDR3 DNA sequence: TGCGCCAGCAGCCACCAAGCGGGCGGGCTAGGAAGTTCCTACGAGCAGTACTTC. It specifies CASSHQAGGLGSSYEQYF.

There are many counts of this clonotype. V gene TRBV6-2 or TRBV6-3 combines with J gene TRBJ2-7; D might be TRBD2 (5 bases). CDR1 and CDR2 (germline): MNHEY, SVGEGT. V lost 10 bases and J lost 5, with 21 bases in between. This CDR3 is built from 14 residues. CDR3 DNA: TGTGCCACCTTGTCGGAGGTGAAATGGGACGAGCAGTACTTC. Protein product: CATLSEVKWDEQYF.

This sequence joins TRBV24-1 and TRBJ1-2; 8 bases are a match to TRBD1. This CDR3 comprises 15 residues. The ends lost 4 bases at V and 6 bases at J; junction bases unmatched: 9. From germline, CDR1 is KGHDR and CDR2 SFDVKD. CDR3 loop: CATSDRTGPDDGYTF. For the CDR3, the DNA is TGTGCCACCAGTGACCGGACAGGGCCAGATGATGGCTACACCTTC.

This chain uses TRBV28 with TRBJ2-7, with 7 bases aligning to TRBD2. J lost 5 bases, V lost 4 bases, and 20 bases had no gene match. Germline CDR1 and CDR2: MDHEN and SYDVKM. CDR3 length: 18 amino acids. The CDR3 spells CASSSTTRAGPRVHEQYF. The CDR3 DNA is TGTGCCAGCAGTTCCACGACTAGAGCGGGACCTCGGGTCCACGAGCAGTACTTC.

V gene TRBV2 combines with J gene TRBJ2-3; possibly TRBD2 for D (5 bases). Trimming stripped 7 bases from V and 2 bases from J, with 7 bases between. This CDR3 comprises 12 residues. CDR1 is SNHLY and CDR2 is FYNNEI in the germline V gene. The CDR3 coding sequence is TGTGCCAGCAAGACTAACACAGATACGCAGTATTTT. Its protein is CASKTNTDTQYF.

The rearrangement links TRBV7-2 to TRBJ1-1; D not certain. Trimming left V 0 bases short and J 4 bases short, with 9 bases between. The germline gives CDR1 SGHTA, CDR2 FQGNSA. The CDR3 is 14 residues long. CDR3 nucleotide sequence: TGTGCCAGCAGCTTAGCAGGGTTGGCCACTGAAGCTTTCTTT. Protein product: CASSLAGLATEAFF. The full variable domain, with the rest looked up from reference TRBV7-2 and TRBJ1-1, is GAGVSQSPSNKVTEKGKDVELRCDPISGHTALYWYRQSLGQGLEFLIYFQGNSAPDKSGLPSDRFSAERTGGSVSTLTIQRTQQEDSAVYLCASSLAGLATEAFFGQGTRLTVV.